This T cell receptor (beta chain) is drawn from a study of cytomegalovirus exposure and HLA in healthy donors. This clone was detected a few times. Its antigen is still unknown. Overall study findings and caveats: In vitro confirmation showed a few CMV-associated chains to be CMV antigen specific. Later on, an analysis tied 15,000 to 20,000 TCR beta sequences to HLA alleles at 0.05 false discovery rate. Certain indistinguishable V segments, among them TRBV6-2 and TRBV6-3, were excluded. Presence/absence analyses supposed approximately even sequencing depth among donors.

The length of the CDR3 is 14 residues. CDR1 is SGDLS and CDR2 is YYNGEE in the germline V gene. With 2 bases removed from V and 7 bases from J, the gap between germline ends came to 13 bases. PCR primers comprised 60 Vbeta and 13 Jbeta primers. Assay used: immunoSEQ multiplex PCR; TCRdb lists only in-frame clones, some missing. Of 150,000 to 200,000 clones listed, around 81% were seen once; the top ten hold under 2.5%. Sequences were obtained from PBMCs. This chain connects TRBV9 to TRBJ1-5; maybe TRBD1 (5 bases). This clonotype originated in a woman aged 25-40 years in good health and CMV-seropositive. CDR3 in DNA: TGTGCCAGCAGCGTCTCAGGGTTCGGGCAGCCCCAGCATTTT. The encoded protein is CASSVSGFGQPQHF.